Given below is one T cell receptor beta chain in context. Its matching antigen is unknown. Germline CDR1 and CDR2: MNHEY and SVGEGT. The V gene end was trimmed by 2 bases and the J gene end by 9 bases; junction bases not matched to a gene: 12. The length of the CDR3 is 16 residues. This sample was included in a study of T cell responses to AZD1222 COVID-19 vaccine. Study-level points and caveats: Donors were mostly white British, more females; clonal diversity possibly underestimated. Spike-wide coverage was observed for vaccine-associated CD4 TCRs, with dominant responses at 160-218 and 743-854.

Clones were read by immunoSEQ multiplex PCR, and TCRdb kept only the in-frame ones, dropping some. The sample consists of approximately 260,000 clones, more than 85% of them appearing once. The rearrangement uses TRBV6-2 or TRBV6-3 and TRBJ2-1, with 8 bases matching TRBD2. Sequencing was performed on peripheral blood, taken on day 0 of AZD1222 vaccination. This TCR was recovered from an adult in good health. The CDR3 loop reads CASSYPKRTSPSEQFF. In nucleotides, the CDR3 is TGTGCCAGCAGTTACCCGAAAAGGACTAGCCCCAGTGAGCAGTTCTTC.